This T cell receptor beta chain is drawn from a study of T-cell memory formation after mild COVID-19. Overall study context: Clustering of TCRs was largely donor specific.

MiXCR, run by TCRdb on the 5' RACE reads, gives a single entry per CDR3 protein. The table includes around 99,000 distinct CDR3 sequences, 13% to 15% detected once. The CDR3 runs 18 residues. Germline loops: CDR1 SEHNR, CDR2 FQNEAQ (reference sequence). Trimming at V came to 6 bases and at J to 0 bases, leaving 13 bases not matched to a gene. This clonotype was seen repeatedly, ten times or more. The source of this sequence is a young man who had mild COVID-19 (a few samples of this study predate the infection). Cell type and time point are not known. Sequenced sample: PBMCs or a T cell subset sorted from them (not recorded which). J is TRBJ2-3 and V is TRBV7-9; TRBD1 matches 9 bases. The CDR3 protein is CASRPRAMDRGSTDTQYF. The CDR3 DNA reads TGTGCCAGCAGACCCCGGGCAATGGACAGGGGAAGCACAGATACGCAGTATTTT.